These T cell receptor beta chains were read from a single sample in a study of T cell changes during pregnancy in multiple sclerosis. TCRdb's copy holds only in-frame clones and misses some; the assay was immunoSEQ multiplex PCR. The repertoire includes 60,000 to 85,000 clones, 92% of them detected once, and 1.1% to 1.5% sits in the top ten. Sequencing used peripheral blood, obtained in the second trimester of pregnancy. The receptor set was obtained from a female donor in good health, enrolled as a control in a pregnancy study. Each CDR3 is given with its conserved first and last residue. The D gene is left open where the match is weak. Clone size appears in some rows only: once, few, many, or a class for an expanded clone.

V gene,clone size,CDR3 length,D gene,J gene,CDR3 DNA,CDR3 protein
TRBV7-8,NA,13,NA,TRBJ1-1,TGTGCCAGCAGCTTAGGCGGTGGCACTGAAGCTTTCTTT,CASSLGGGTEAFF
TRBV5-5,few,14,NA,TRBJ2-3,TGTGCCAGCAGTTCACAGGGGAGGACAGATACGCAGTATTTT,CASSSQGRTDTQYF
TRBV5-6,NA,15,NA,TRBJ2-7,TGTGCCAGCAGCTTGAAGGGGATAAATTTAAACGAGCAGTACTTC,CASSLKGINLNEQYF
TRBV5-1,NA,15,NA,TRBJ2-2,TGCGCCAGCAGCCCCGACAGAACGAACACCGGGGAGCTGTTTTTT,CASSPDRTNTGELFF
TRBV7-2,NA,14,NA,TRBJ2-7,TGTGCCAGCAGCTTTGCAGGTCGAACCTACGAGCAGTACTTC,CASSFAGRTYEQYF
TRBV2,NA,12,NA,TRBJ2-3,TGTGCCAGCAGCCGGGGTCTGGATACGCAGTATTTT,CASSRGLDTQYF
TRBV6-6,NA,15,TRBD2,TRBJ2-1,TGTGCCAGCAACCCTCCAGCGGGAGGCAACAATGAGCAGTTCTTC,CASNPPAGGNNEQFF
TRBV6-6,NA,14,TRBD1,TRBJ1-1,TGTGCCAGCAGTAACACAGGGGTAGGGACTGAAGCTTTCTTT,CASSNTGVGTEAFF
TRBV5-1,NA,14,TRBD1,TRBJ2-4,TGCGCCAGCAGCTTGGGACAGGGGGGAGACATTCAGTACTTC,CASSLGQGGDIQYF
TRBV5-4,NA,16,TRBD2,TRBJ2-7,TGTGCCAGCAGCCCCACTGGCCGACTAGCGGGAGTTGAGCAGTACTTC,CASSPTGRLAGVEQYF
TRBV28,NA,15,TRBD1,TRBJ1-2,TGTGCCAGCAGACCTATCCCGGGACAGGGGGAAGGCTACACCTTC,CASRPIPGQGEGYTF
TRBV6-1,NA,15,TRBD1,TRBJ1-5,TGTGCCAGCAGTGAAGCGGAGGGGGCTTGGCAGCCCCAGCATTTT,CASSEAEGAWQPQHF